This TCR beta chain was profiled in a study of T cell changes during pregnancy in multiple sclerosis. Looked up from germline, CDR1 is MDHEN and CDR2 is SYDVKM. V gave up 7 bases and J gave up 1 base; unmatched junction bases: 5. The CDR3 runs 15 residues. Assay: immunoSEQ multiplex PCR; the TCRdb copy retains only in-frame clones and omits some. The sample shows approximately 60,000 clones, approximately 94% of them seen only once. V usage is TRBV28 and J usage is TRBJ1-5; TRBD1 matches at 9 bases. This clonotype was sampled from a female donor with multiple sclerosis, enrolled in a pregnancy study. The sequencing used CD8+ T cells from peripheral blood mononuclear cells, collected in the second trimester of pregnancy. The CDR3 nucleotides read TGTGCCAGCACTATACAGGGGGCGAGCAATCAGCCCCAGCATTTT. It is translated as CASTIQGASNQPQHF.